This T cell receptor (beta chain) was observed in a study of T-cell reconstitution after alpha-beta-depleted transplantation in children. Molecular barcoding with unique molecular identifiers was used for the TCRbeta library. TCRdb reanalysed the PCR reads using MiXCR and keeps one entry per CDR3 protein. The sample holds over 200,000 distinct CDR3 sequences, about 8.4% seen once. Study-level results: By about two months after transplant, alpha-beta T cells reportedly arose from several hundred graft clones that had expanded.

The CDR3 has 14 amino acids. V gave up 8 bases and J gave up 3 bases, with 16 bases separating them. In germline, CDR1 is MNHEY, CDR2 SVGEGT. A remark on this clonotype: Its antigen remains unknown.

The TCR originated in a male patient aged 2-15 years who had a stem cell transplant for acute myeloid leukemia, so the T cells may come from the graft donor. The gene calls are TRBV6-2 or TRBV6-3 and TRBJ1-1; D is ambiguous. The sample in question was PBMCs, mostly from graft donor cells, obtained 360 days after TCRalphabeta/CD19-depleted stem cell transplant. Here the CDR3 reads CASGPGDEDTEAFF. The DNA for the CDR3 is TGTGCCAGCGGTCCGGGAGATGAAGACACTGAAGCTTTCTTT.